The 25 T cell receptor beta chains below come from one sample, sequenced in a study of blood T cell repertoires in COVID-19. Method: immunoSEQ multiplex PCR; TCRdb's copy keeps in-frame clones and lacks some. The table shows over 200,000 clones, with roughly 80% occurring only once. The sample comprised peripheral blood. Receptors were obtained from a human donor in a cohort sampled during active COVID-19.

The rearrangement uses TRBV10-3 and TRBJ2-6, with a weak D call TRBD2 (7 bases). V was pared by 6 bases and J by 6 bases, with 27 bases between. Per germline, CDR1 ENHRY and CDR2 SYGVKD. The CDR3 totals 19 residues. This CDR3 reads CAIRDPDRQFAGAANVLTF. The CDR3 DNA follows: TGTGCCATCAGAGATCCGGACAGACAGTTTGCGGGGGCGGCCAACGTCCTGACTTTC.

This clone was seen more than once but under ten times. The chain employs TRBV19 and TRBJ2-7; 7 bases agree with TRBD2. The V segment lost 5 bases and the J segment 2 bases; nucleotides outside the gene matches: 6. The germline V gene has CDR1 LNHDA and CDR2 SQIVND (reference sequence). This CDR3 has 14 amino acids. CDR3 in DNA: TGTGCCAGTAGTGCGACCGGGACTACCTACGAGCAGTACTTC. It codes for CASSATGTTYEQYF.

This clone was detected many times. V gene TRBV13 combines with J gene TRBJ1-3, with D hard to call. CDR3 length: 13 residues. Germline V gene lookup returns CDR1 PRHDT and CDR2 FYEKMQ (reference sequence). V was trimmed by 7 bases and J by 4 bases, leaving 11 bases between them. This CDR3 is CASTNGRGNTIYF. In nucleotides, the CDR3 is TGTGCCAGCACCAATGGTCGGGGAAACACCATATATTTT. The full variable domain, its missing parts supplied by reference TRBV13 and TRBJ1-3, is AAGVIQSPRHLIKEKRETATLKCYPIPRHDTVYWYQQGPGQDPQFLISFYEKMQSDKGSIPDRFSAQQFSDYHSELNMSSLELGDSALYFCASTNGRGNTIYFGEGSWLTVV.

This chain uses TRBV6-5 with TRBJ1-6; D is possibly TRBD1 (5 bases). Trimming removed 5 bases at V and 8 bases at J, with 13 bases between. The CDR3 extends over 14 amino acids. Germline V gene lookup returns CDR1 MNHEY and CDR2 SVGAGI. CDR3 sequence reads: CASSRTWEDSPLHF. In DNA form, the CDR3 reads TGTGCCAGCAGTCGGACATGGGAGGATTCACCCCTCCACTTT.

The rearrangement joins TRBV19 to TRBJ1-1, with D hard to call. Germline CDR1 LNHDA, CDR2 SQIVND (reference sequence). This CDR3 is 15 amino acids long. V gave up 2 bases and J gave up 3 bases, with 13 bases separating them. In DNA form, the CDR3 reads TGTGCCAGTAGTATATCAGGTATCGGGGACACTGAAGCTTTCTTT. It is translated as CASSISGIGDTEAFF.

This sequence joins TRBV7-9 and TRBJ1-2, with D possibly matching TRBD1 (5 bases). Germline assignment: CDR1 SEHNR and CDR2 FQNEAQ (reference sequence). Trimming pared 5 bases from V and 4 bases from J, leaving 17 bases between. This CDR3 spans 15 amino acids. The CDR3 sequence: CASSLDGGLGYGYTF. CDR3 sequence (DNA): TGTGCCAGCAGCCTAGATGGGGGGTTGGGCTATGGCTACACCTTC.

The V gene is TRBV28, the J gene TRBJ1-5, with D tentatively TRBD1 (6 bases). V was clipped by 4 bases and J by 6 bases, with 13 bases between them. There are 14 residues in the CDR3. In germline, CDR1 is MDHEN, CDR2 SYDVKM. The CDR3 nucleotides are TGTGCCAGCAGTTCCCGGGGGGGCACTCAGCCCCAGCATTTT. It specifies CASSSRGGTQPQHF.

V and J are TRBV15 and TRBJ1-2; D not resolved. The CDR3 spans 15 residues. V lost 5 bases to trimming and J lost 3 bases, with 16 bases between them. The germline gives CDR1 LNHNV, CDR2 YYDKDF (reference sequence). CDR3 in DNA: TGTGCCACCAGCTCACCCCCGCGGCAGCACTATGGCTACACCTTC. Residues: CATSSPPRQHYGYTF.

The CDR3 reads CASSTMTGYVHGYTF. CDR3 sequence (DNA): TGTGCCAGCAGTACCATGACAGGGTATGTGCATGGCTACACCTTC. V gene TRBV28 combines with J gene TRBJ1-2, with 7 bases that match TRBD1. CDR3 length equals 15 residues. Trimming cost V 5 bases and J 6 bases; bases outside gene matches: 12. The V gene's germline CDR1 is MDHEN and CDR2 SYDVKM.

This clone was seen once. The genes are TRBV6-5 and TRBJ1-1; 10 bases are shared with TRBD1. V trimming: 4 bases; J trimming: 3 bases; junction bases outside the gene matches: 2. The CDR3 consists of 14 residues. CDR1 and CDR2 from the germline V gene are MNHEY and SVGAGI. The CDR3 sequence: CASSSGQGYTEAFF. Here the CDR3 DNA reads TGTGCCAGCAGTTCGGGACAGGGGTACACTGAAGCTTTCTTT.

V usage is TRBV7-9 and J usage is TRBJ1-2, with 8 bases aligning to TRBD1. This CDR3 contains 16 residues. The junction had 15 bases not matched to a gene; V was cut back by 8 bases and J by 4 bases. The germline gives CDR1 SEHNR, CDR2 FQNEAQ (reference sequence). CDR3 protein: CASEKRTGIFSYGYTF. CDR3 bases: TGTGCCAGCGAAAAACGGACAGGGATCTTCTCCTATGGCTACACCTTC.

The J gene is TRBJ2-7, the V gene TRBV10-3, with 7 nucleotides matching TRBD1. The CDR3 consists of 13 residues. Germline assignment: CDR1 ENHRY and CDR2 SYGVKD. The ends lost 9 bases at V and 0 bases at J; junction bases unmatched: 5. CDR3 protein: CAIRDSNSYEQYF. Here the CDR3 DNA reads TGTGCCATACGGGACAGTAACTCCTACGAGCAGTACTTC.

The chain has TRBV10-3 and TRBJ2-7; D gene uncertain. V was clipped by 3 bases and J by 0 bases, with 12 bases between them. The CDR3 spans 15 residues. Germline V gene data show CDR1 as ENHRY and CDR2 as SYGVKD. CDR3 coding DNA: TGTGCCATCAGTGATTTGAGCCTAAGCTCCTACGAGCAGTACTTC. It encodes CAISDLSLSSYEQYF.

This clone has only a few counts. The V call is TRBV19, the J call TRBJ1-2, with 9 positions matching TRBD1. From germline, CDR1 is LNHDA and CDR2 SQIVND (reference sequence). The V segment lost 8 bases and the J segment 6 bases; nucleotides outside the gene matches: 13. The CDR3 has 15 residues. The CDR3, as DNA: TGTGCCAGTCAGGTATTCCGGGACAGGGCCAATGGCTACACCTTC. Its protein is CASQVFRDRANGYTF.

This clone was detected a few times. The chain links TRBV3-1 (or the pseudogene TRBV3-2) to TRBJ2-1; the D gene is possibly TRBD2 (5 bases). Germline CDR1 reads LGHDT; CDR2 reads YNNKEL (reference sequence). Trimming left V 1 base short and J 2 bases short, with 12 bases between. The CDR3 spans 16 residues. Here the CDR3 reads CASSQVLGSTYNEQFF. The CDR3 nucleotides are TGTGCCAGCAGCCAAGTCCTGGGGAGTACCTACAATGAGCAGTTCTTC.

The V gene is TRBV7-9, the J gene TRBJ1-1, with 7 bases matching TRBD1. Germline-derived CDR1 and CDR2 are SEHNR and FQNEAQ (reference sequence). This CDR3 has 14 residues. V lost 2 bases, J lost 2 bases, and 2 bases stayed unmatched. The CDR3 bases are TGTGCCAGCAGCTTAACAGGGGTAAACACTGAAGCTTTCTTT. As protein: CASSLTGVNTEAFF.

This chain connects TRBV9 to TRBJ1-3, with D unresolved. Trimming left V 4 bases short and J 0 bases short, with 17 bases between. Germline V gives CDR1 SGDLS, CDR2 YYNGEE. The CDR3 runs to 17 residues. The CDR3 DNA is TGTGCCAGCAGCCCGCAAGCCTACCCGAGCTCTGGAAACACCATATATTTT. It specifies CASSPQAYPSSGNTIYF.

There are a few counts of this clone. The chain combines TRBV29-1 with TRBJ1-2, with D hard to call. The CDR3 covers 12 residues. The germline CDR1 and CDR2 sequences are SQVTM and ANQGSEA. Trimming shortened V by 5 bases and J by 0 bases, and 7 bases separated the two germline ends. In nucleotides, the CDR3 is TGCAGCGTTCCCGGGACTAACTATGGCTACACCTTC. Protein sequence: CSVPGTNYGYTF.

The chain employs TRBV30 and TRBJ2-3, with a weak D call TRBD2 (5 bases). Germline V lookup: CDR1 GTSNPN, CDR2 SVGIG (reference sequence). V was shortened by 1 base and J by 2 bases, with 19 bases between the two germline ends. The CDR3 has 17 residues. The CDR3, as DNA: TGTGCCTGGAGTGCCCGAGTTGTAGCGTCCCTCACAGATACGCAGTATTTT. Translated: CAWSARVVASLTDTQYF.

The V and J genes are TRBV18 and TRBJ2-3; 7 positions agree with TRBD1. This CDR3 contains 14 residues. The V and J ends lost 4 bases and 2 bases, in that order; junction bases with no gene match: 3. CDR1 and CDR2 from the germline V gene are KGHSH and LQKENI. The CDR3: CASSQGAYTDTQYF. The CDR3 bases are TGTGCCAGCTCACAGGGGGCGTACACAGATACGCAGTATTTT.

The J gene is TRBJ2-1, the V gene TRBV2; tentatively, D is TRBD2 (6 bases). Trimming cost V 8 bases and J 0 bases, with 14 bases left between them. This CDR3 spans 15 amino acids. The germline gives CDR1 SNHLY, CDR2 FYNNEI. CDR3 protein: CASGRAGSSYNEQFF. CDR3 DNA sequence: TGTGCCAGCGGCCGCGCGGGGAGCTCCTACAATGAGCAGTTCTTC.

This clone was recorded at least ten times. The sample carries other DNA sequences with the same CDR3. CDR3 in amino acids: CASSDRSGADTQYF. The CDR3 DNA is TGTGCCAGCAGTGATCGATCAGGCGCAGATACGCAGTATTTT. This sequence joins TRBV27 and TRBJ2-3, with D uncertain. CDR1 MNHEY and CDR2 SMNVEV come from the germline V gene (reference sequence). The CDR3 totals 14 residues. V was clipped by 5 bases and J by 4 bases, with 13 bases between them.

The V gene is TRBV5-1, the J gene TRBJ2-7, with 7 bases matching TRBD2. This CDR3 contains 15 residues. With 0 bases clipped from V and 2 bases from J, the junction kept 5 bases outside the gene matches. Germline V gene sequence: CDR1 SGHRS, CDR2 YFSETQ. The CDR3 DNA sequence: TGCGCCAGCAGCTTGGATCCTAGCGGCCCCTACGAGCAGTACTTC. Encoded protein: CASSLDPSGPYEQYF.

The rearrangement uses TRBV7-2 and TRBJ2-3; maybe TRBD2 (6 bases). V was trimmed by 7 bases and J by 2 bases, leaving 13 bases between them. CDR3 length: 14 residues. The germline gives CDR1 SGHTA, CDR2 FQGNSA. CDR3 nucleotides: TGTGCCAGCATGGCGGGACTCCTCACAGATACGCAGTATTTT. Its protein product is CASMAGLLTDTQYF.

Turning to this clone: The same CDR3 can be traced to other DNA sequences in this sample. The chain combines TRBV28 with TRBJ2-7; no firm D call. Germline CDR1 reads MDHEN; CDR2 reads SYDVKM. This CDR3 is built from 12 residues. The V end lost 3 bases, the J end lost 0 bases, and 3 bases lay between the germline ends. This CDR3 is CASSFSSYEQYF. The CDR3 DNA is TGTGCCAGCAGTTTCTCCTCCTACGAGCAGTACTTC. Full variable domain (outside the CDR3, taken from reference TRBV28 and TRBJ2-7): DVKVTQSSRYLVKRTGEKVFLECVQDMDHENMFWYRQDPGLGLRLIYFSYDVKMKEKGDIPEGYSVSREKKERFSLILESASTNQTSMYLCASSFSSYEQYFGPGTRLTVT.